Listed below are T cell receptor beta chains from one sample, sequenced in a study of blood T cell repertoires in COVID-19. The data were produced by immunoSEQ multiplex PCR, yet TCRdb's version contains in-frame clones alone and is incomplete. The table lists about 170,000 clones, roughly 70% of them singletons, with about 3% in the top ten. The material sequenced was peripheral blood. Source of these receptors: a woman older than 75 with acute or convalescent COVID-19. Each CDR3 is given with its conserved first and last residue. D genes are given only for firm matches. Clone sizes are given selectively: once, few, many, or a class where the clone is expanded.

d_call j_call clone_size v_call cdr3_aa cdr3_nt
TRBD2 TRBJ2-3 . TRBV27 CASSLSASGTPDTQYF TGTGCCAGCAGTTTATCGGCTAGCGGGACACCAGATACGCAGTATTTT
TRBD1 TRBJ2-7 . TRBV2 CASRRTGGPYYEQYF TGTGCCAGCAGGAGAACAGGGGGCCCTTACTACGAGCAGTACTTC
. TRBJ2-7 . TRBV10-3 CAAGGGRAYEQYF TGTGCCGCCGGCGGGGGCAGGGCCTACGAGCAGTACTTC
TRBD1 TRBJ2-1 . TRBV6-6 CASLTDRRMVNEQFF TGTGCCAGTCTGACGGACAGGAGGATGGTCAATGAGCAGTTCTTC
. TRBJ1-4 . TRBV5-5 CASSLGTVGVLFF TGTGCCAGCAGCTTGGGGACAGTGGGAGTACTGTTTTTT
TRBD2 TRBJ2-7 . TRBV6-5 CASSSRGSGIPYEQYF TGTGCCAGCAGTTCCCGAGGTAGCGGGATTCCCTACGAGCAGTACTTC
. TRBJ2-1 . TRBV9 CASSPREQFF TGTGCCAGCAGCCCCCGGGAGCAGTTCTTC
TRBD1 TRBJ2-5 few TRBV5-5 CASSQGVEETQYF TGTGCCAGCAGCCAGGGGGTCGAAGAGACCCAGTACTTC
TRBD2 TRBJ2-3 . TRBV7-2 CASSLQRGKDTQYF TGTGCCAGCAGCTTACAGCGGGGAAAAGATACGCAGTATTTT
. TRBJ2-5 . TRBV2 CASRRFTRPTQYF TGTGCCAGCAGGCGGTTCACTAGGCCGACCCAGTACTTC
. TRBJ2-3 . TRBV18 CASSPGNADTQYF TGTGCCAGCTCACCCGGTAACGCAGATACGCAGTATTTT
TRBD1 TRBJ1-5 . TRBV6-1 CASSEGGQAWGSNQPQHF TGTGCCAGCAGTGAAGGGGGACAGGCTTGGGGGAGCAATCAGCCCCAGCATTTT
TRBD1 TRBJ2-7 few TRBV27 CASSQKTGVEQYF TGTGCCAGCAGTCAGAAGACAGGGGTCGAGCAGTACTTC
. TRBJ1-1 . TRBV3-1/TRBV3-2 CASSQRGMNTEAFF TGTGCCAGCAGCCAACGGGGAATGAACACTGAAGCTTTCTTT
TRBD1 TRBJ1-4 few TRBV5-1 CASSLAVGQGGEKLFF TGCGCCAGCAGCTTGGCCGTAGGACAGGGGGGTGAAAAACTGTTTTTT
TRBD1 TRBJ2-5 once TRBV24-1 CATSDPGTGGSQETQYF TGTGCCACCAGTGATCCCGGGACAGGGGGAAGCCAAGAGACCCAGTACTTC
. TRBJ1-3 . TRBV5-1 CASSLVGDSGNTIYF TGCGCCAGCAGCTTGGTCGGGGACTCTGGAAACACCATATATTTT
TRBD2 TRBJ2-1 few TRBV6-1 CASSDLTLAGNEQFF TGTGCCAGCAGTGATTTGACCCTAGCGGGAAATGAGCAGTTCTTC
TRBD2 TRBJ2-7 . TRBV4-2 CASSQETGGSYEQYF TGTGCCAGCAGCCAAGAGACGGGAGGGTCCTACGAGCAGTACTTC
TRBD2 TRBJ2-2 once TRBV6-4 CASSEGLAGVTNTGELFF TGTGCCAGCAGTGAAGGGCTAGCGGGCGTGACGAACACCGGGGAGCTGTTTTTT
TRBD1 TRBJ1-5 once TRBV29-1 CSFSTGDQPQHF TGCAGCTTCTCGACAGGGGATCAGCCCCAGCATTTT
TRBD2 TRBJ2-7 . TRBV10-3 CAIRPGLAVYEQYF TGTGCCATCAGACCGGGACTAGCGGTCTACGAGCAGTACTTC
TRBD1 TRBJ2-3 . TRBV30 CAWSIRGLGDTQYF TGTGCCTGGAGTATCAGGGGGCTGGGAGATACGCAGTATTTT
. TRBJ2-7 . TRBV27 CASSLLRDLYEQYF TGTGCCAGCAGTTTACTGCGGGATCTTTACGAGCAGTACTTC
TRBD2 TRBJ2-1 . TRBV28 CASSSTGLAGFEQFF TGTGCCAGCAGTTCCACGGGACTAGCGGGGTTTGAGCAGTTCTTC
. TRBJ2-5 many TRBV7-9 CASSPHGRGETQYF TGTGCCAGCAGCCCCCATGGGAGAGGAGAGACCCAGTACTTC
TRBD2 TRBJ2-1 many TRBV28 CASSSASGRGEQFF TGTGCCAGCAGTTCGGCTAGCGGGAGGGGTGAGCAGTTCTTC
. TRBJ1-5 . TRBV10-2 CASSASDFNQPQHF TGCGCCAGCAGTGCCAGTGATTTCAATCAGCCCCAGCATTTT
TRBD1 TRBJ1-1 . TRBV5-1 CASQAKTGMNTEAFF TGCGCCAGCCAAGCAAAGACAGGGATGAACACTGAAGCTTTCTTT
TRBD2 TRBJ2-4 . TRBV10-3 CAISGEGNIQYF TGTGCCATCAGTGGGGAGGGAAACATTCAGTACTTC
TRBD2 TRBJ2-7 . TRBV29-1 CSVERVSAGLGEQYF TGCAGCGTTGAGCGGGTCTCGGCGGGACTAGGGGAGCAGTACTTC
. TRBJ1-3 . TRBV18 CASSPQQGEGNTIYF TGTGCCAGCTCACCACAACAGGGAGAAGGAAACACCATATATTTT
. TRBJ1-5 . TRBV5-4 CASSLAGGRQPQHF TGTGCCAGCAGCTTGGCCGGCGGTAGACAGCCCCAGCATTTT
TRBD1 TRBJ2-7 . TRBV11-3 CASSYGQAYEQYF TGTGCCAGCAGCTATGGACAGGCCTACGAGCAGTACTTC
TRBD2 TRBJ2-1 . TRBV6-4 CASSEVLAGVGEQFF TGTGCCAGCAGTGAGGTCCTAGCGGGAGTCGGTGAGCAGTTCTTC
. TRBJ1-1 . TRBV28 CASSSGAAGMNTEAFF TGTGCCAGCAGTTCCGGGGCCGCGGGGATGAACACTGAAGCTTTCTTT
. TRBJ2-1 . TRBV11-1 CASSWSLPGDNEQFF TGTGCCAGCAGCTGGAGCTTACCAGGGGACAATGAGCAGTTCTTC
TRBD2 TRBJ2-1 . TRBV5-1 CASSSFTSGEINNEQFF TGCGCCAGCAGCTCGTTTACTAGCGGGGAAATCAACAATGAGCAGTTCTTC
TRBD1 TRBJ2-7 . TRBV6-5 CASSSTGSGEQYF TGTGCCAGCAGTTCGACAGGGTCGGGCGAGCAGTACTTC
TRBD1 TRBJ2-1 . TRBV24-1 CATSRKGAGESYNEQFF TGTGCCACCTCTCGAAAGGGGGCAGGGGAATCCTACAATGAGCAGTTCTTC
TRBD2 TRBJ2-1 . TRBV7-3 CASSPGLAGGNEQFF TGTGCCAGCAGCCCCGGACTAGCGGGAGGGAATGAGCAGTTCTTC
. TRBJ2-2 . TRBV10-3 CAISDQRAAGELFF TGTGCCATCAGTGACCAGCGGGCGGCCGGGGAGCTGTTTTTT
TRBD2 TRBJ2-1 . TRBV3-1/TRBV3-2 CASSGGLAGVNEQFF TGTGCCAGCAGCGGTGGACTAGCGGGAGTGAATGAGCAGTTCTTC
TRBD1 TRBJ1-4 . TRBV18 CASSPQGQGWSGEKLFF TGTGCCAGCTCACCACAAGGACAGGGCTGGAGTGGGGAAAAACTGTTTTTT
TRBD2 TRBJ2-2 . TRBV18 CASSTNVGGSTGELFF TGTGCCAGCTCAACCAATGTAGGCGGGAGTACCGGGGAGCTGTTTTTT
. TRBJ1-5 many TRBV2 CASSMLEEEPQHF TGTGCCAGCAGTATGCTTGAGGAAGAGCCCCAGCATTTT
TRBD1 TRBJ2-7 . TRBV28 CASGQVEAYEQYF TGTGCCAGCGGACAGGTGGAAGCCTACGAGCAGTACTTC
TRBD1 TRBJ1-4 . TRBV19 CASSISRGREKLFF TGTGCCAGTAGTATCTCGAGGGGGCGCGAAAAACTGTTTTTT